The 24 T cell receptor beta chains below were found in one sample sequenced in a study of T cell repertoires in ileal Crohn's disease. The time point: neoterminal ileum biopsy at postoperative endoscopy, about 6 months after surgery. Assay used: immunoSEQ multiplex PCR; TCRdb lists only in-frame clones, some missing. The data show about 15,000 clones, approximately 80% seen once. The source material was ileal tissue. Every receptor here comes from an adult with Crohn's disease.

V usage is TRBV21-1 and J usage is TRBJ2-7; the D segment call TRBD1 is taken from the table without a DNA check. TRBV21-1 is designated a pseudogene. There are 13 residues in the CDR3. For the CDR3, the DNA is TGTGCCAACCCGTCAGGGCACTCCTACGAGCAGTACTTC. It yields the protein CANPSGHSYEQYF.

In its sample, this clone was seen once. The chain has TRBV30 and TRBJ1-5, with D unresolved. CDR3 length: 13 amino acids. Germline V gene lookup returns CDR1 GTSNPN and CDR2 SVGIG (reference sequence). V shed 4 bases and J shed 3 bases, with 10 bases lying between them. The CDR3 DNA sequence: TGTGCCTGGAAAGGGAAGGTCAATCAGCCCCAGCATTTT. Its protein product is CAWKGKVNQPQHF.

The chain links TRBV5-1 to TRBJ1-2; TRBD1 agrees at 8 bases. CDR3 length equals 14 residues. V lost 4 bases, J lost 8 bases, and 10 bases stayed unmatched. From germline, CDR1 is SGHRS and CDR2 YFSETQ. The CDR3 loop is CASSRDQGARGYTF. The CDR3 coding sequence is TGCGCCAGCAGCCGGGATCAGGGGGCCAGGGGCTACACCTTC.

This clone came up once. The chain combines TRBV7-9 with TRBJ1-2, with no clear D. Germline loops: CDR1 SEHNR, CDR2 FQNEAQ (reference sequence). The length of the CDR3 is 13 residues. The V gene lost 3 bases and the J gene lost 2 bases, with 7 bases spanning the gap. The CDR3 sequence: CASSFEENYGYTF. CDR3 nucleotide sequence: TGTGCCAGCAGCTTTGAGGAGAACTATGGCTACACCTTC.

The J gene is TRBJ2-3, the V gene TRBV4-3, with D hard to call. The V gene's germline CDR1 is LGHNA and CDR2 YSLEER. This CDR3 is built from 16 residues. V was shortened by 4 bases and J by 2 bases, with 16 bases between the two germline ends. CDR3 sequence: CASSPYLGEVTDTQYF. CDR3 in DNA: TGCGCCAGCAGCCCCTACCTTGGTGAGGTCACAGATACGCAGTATTTT.

This rearrangement joins TRBV30 to TRBJ1-1, with 7 bases aligning to TRBD1. The CDR3 contains 13 residues. CDR1 is GTSNPN and CDR2 is SVGIG in the germline V gene (reference sequence). DNA of the CDR3: TGTTTGGCAGGGGGAGAGTCGGACACTGAAGCTTTCTTT. Translated: CLAGGESDTEAFF.

This clone has a handful of counts. The chain employs TRBV5-1 and TRBJ2-7; tentatively, D is TRBD1 (6 bases). The CDR3 is made up of 14 amino acids. Germline V gene data show CDR1 as SGHRS and CDR2 as YFSETQ. Trimming removed 4 bases at V and 7 bases at J, with 18 bases between. The CDR3 DNA follows: TGCGCCAGCAGCCCAGGACAGATTAGTGAGGAGCAGTACTTC. Its translation: CASSPGQISEEQYF.

This clone was seen just once. V gene TRBV20-1 combines with J gene TRBJ2-7; D perhaps matches TRBD2 (5 bases). Germline CDR1 DFQATT, CDR2 SNEGSKA (reference sequence). V was trimmed by 4 bases and J by 5 bases, leaving 9 bases between them. The CDR3 totals 11 residues. CDR3 protein: CSAMGVDEQYF. DNA of the CDR3: TGCAGTGCTATGGGAGTAGACGAGCAGTACTTC.

In nucleotides, the CDR3 is TGTGCCAGCAGTTTTTGGGGGAGGGCCGGGTCAGATACGCAGTATTTT. It encodes CASSFWGRAGSDTQYF. The chain carries TRBV27 and TRBJ2-3; 7 bases fit TRBD2. This CDR3 region has 16 residues. V trimming: 3 bases; J trimming: 4 bases; junction bases outside the gene matches: 10. CDR1 is MNHEY, CDR2 SMNVEV, per germline (reference sequence).

This clone occurred once. The chain links TRBV6-6 to TRBJ1-2; 7 positions agree with TRBD1. The CDR3 covers 12 residues. The germline V gene has CDR1 MNHNY and CDR2 SVGAGI (reference sequence). The V segment lost 6 bases and the J segment 8 bases; nucleotides outside the gene matches: 6. CDR3 nucleotide sequence: TGTGCCAGCAGCGAGGGGGCAGGGGGCTACACCTTC. Amino acids: CASSEGAGGYTF.

This sequence joins TRBV27 and TRBJ1-5, with 9 bases lining up with TRBD1. V lost 3 bases and J lost 7; bases outside the gene matches: 4. In germline, CDR1 is MNHEY, CDR2 SMNVEV (reference sequence). The CDR3 runs 14 residues. This CDR3 is CASSFGTGYQPQHF. The DNA of the CDR3 is TGTGCCAGCAGTTTCGGGACAGGGTACCAGCCCCAGCATTTT.

This chain uses TRBV10-1 with TRBJ2-1, with D possibly matching TRBD2 (5 bases). Germline V gene sequence: CDR1 WNHNN, CDR2 SYGVQD (reference sequence). The V end was cut by 0 bases, the J end by 3 bases, with 9 bases between. CDR3 length equals 15 residues. CDR3 bases: TGCGCCAGCAGTGAGTCCCCTGACTACTACAATGAGCAGTTCTTC. Translated, it gives CASSESPDYYNEQFF.

The gene calls are TRBV12-5 and TRBJ1-1; D call uncertain. Per germline, CDR1 LGHNT and CDR2 FRNRAP. This CDR3 has 12 residues. V shed 7 bases and J shed 3 bases, with 9 bases lying between them. CDR3 nucleotides: TGTGCTAGTGAGTACGGATACACTGAAGCTTTCTTT. This sequence encodes CASEYGYTEAFF.

The J gene is TRBJ1-1, the V gene TRBV6-1; TRBD1 might be the D (6 bases). Germline CDR1 and CDR2: MNHNS and SASEGT. This CDR3 comprises 14 residues. The V end was cut by 6 bases, the J end by 2 bases, with 13 bases between. CDR3 sequence: CASRAGHLNTEAFF. Written as DNA, the CDR3 is TGTGCCAGCAGAGCGGGACATTTAAACACTGAAGCTTTCTTT.

The sample holds a few counts of this clone. The rearrangement joins TRBV19 to TRBJ2-3, with a weak D call TRBD2 (6 bases). In germline, CDR1 is LNHDA, CDR2 SQIVND (reference sequence). CDR3 size: 14 residues. The V and J ends lost 5 bases and 2 bases respectively, with 11 bases between them. The CDR3 sequence is CASSLAGNTDTQYF. CDR3 DNA sequence: TGTGCCAGTAGTCTGGCGGGGAACACAGATACGCAGTATTTT.

This clone was observed once. The J gene is TRBJ2-1, the V gene TRBV7-2; 11 bases map to TRBD2. V dropped 5 bases and J dropped 6; count of bases not matched to a gene: 9. Germline V gives CDR1 SGHTA, CDR2 FQGNSA. The CDR3 covers 16 residues. Here the CDR3 DNA reads TGTGCCAGCAGCACCCGTAGCGGGGGGGGAGGCAATGAGCAGTTCTTC. It codes for CASSTRSGGGGNEQFF.

This clone occurred a few times. The V gene is TRBV2, the J gene TRBJ2-5; 10 bases map to TRBD2. Germline CDR1 and CDR2: SNHLY and FYNNEI. Trimming took 4 bases from V and 5 from J; bases not matched to a gene: 7. The CDR3 consists of 15 residues. The CDR3 coding sequence is TGTGCCAGCAGTGCTAGCGGGAGAGTTGGGGAGACCCAGTACTTC. It is translated as CASSASGRVGETQYF. The full variable domain, in which reference TRBV2 and TRBJ2-5 provide the parts outside the CDR3, is EPEVTQTPSHQVTQMGQEVILRCVPISNHLYFYWYRQILGQKVEFLVSFYNNEISEKSEIFDDQFSVERPDGSNFTLKIRSTKLEDSAMYFCASSASGRVGETQYFGPGTRLLVL.

V gene TRBV9 combines with J gene TRBJ1-1; weak D call: TRBD1 (5 bases). The V end was cut by 2 bases, the J end by 3 bases, with 14 bases between. Per the germline V gene, CDR1 is SGDLS and CDR2 is YYNGEE. There are 15 residues in the CDR3. The CDR3 bases are TGTGCCAGCAGCGTCCCGGTGGGGCCGGACACTGAAGCTTTCTTT. Protein sequence: CASSVPVGPDTEAFF.

This chain connects TRBV5-1 to TRBJ1-1; TRBD1 matches 8 bases. Germline V gene sequence: CDR1 SGHRS, CDR2 YFSETQ. V lost 4 bases to trimming and J lost 1 base; unmatched junction nucleotides: 18. The CDR3 covers 19 residues. The CDR3 sequence is CASSQSGGAGLLRNTEAFF. CDR3 bases: TGCGCCAGCAGCCAATCAGGGGGCGCGGGATTGTTAAGGAACACTGAAGCTTTCTTT. Together with reference TRBV5-1 and TRBJ1-1, the CDR3 gives the full variable domain: KAGVTQTPRYLIKTRGQQVTLSCSPISGHRSVSWYQQTPGQGLQFLFEYFSETQRNKGNFPGRFSGRQFSNSRSEMNVSTLELGDSALYLCASSQSGGAGLLRNTEAFFGQGTRLTVV.

This clone was seen more than once but under ten times. The CDR3 DNA sequence: TGTGCCTGGAGTGTGGCAGGGTCCGGAAACACCATATATTTT. This encodes CAWSVAGSGNTIYF. The chain joins TRBV30 to TRBJ1-3; tentative D call: TRBD1 (5 bases). The CDR3 has 14 residues. Per the germline V gene, CDR1 is GTSNPN and CDR2 is SVGIG (reference sequence). Trimming stripped 0 bases from V and 4 bases from J, with 10 bases between.

The chain carries TRBV5-1 and TRBJ2-5; 10 positions agree with TRBD1. Germline CDR1 SGHRS, CDR2 YFSETQ. The V segment lost 3 bases and the J segment 1 base; nucleotides outside the gene matches: 3. CDR3 size: 15 residues. This CDR3 is CASSYDRGLQETQYF. The CDR3 region has the DNA TGCGCCAGCAGCTACGACAGGGGGCTCCAAGAGACCCAGTACTTC.

This rearrangement joins TRBV5-4 to TRBJ2-7; the match to TRBD1 covers 8 bases. The CDR3 runs to 16 residues. J lost 4 bases, V lost 1 base, and 10 bases had no gene match. The germline CDR1 and CDR2 sequences are SGHNT and YYREEE (reference sequence). In DNA form, the CDR3 reads TGTGCCAGCAGCTTGTACCGGACAGGGACATTGTACGAGCAGTACTTC. Protein sequence: CASSLYRTGTLYEQYF.

V usage is TRBV28 and J usage is TRBJ1-5, with 9 bases identical to TRBD1. The germline V gene encodes CDR1 MDHEN and CDR2 SYDVKM. The CDR3 covers 16 residues. J gave up 4 bases and V 0 bases, and 4 bases lay outside the gene matches. This CDR3 is CASSLWGQGGNQPQHF. In nucleotides, the CDR3 is TGTGCCAGCAGTTTATGGGGACAGGGAGGGAATCAGCCCCAGCATTTT.

The chain employs TRBV11-2 and TRBJ2-4; no firm D call. The germline CDR1 and CDR2 sequences are SGHAT and FQNNGV. CDR3 size: 16 residues. V shed 1 base and J shed 0 bases, with 10 bases lying between them. The CDR3 spells CASSLGPNLAKNIQYF. DNA for the CDR3: TGTGCCAGCAGCTTAGGACCCAATCTAGCCAAAAACATTCAGTACTTC.